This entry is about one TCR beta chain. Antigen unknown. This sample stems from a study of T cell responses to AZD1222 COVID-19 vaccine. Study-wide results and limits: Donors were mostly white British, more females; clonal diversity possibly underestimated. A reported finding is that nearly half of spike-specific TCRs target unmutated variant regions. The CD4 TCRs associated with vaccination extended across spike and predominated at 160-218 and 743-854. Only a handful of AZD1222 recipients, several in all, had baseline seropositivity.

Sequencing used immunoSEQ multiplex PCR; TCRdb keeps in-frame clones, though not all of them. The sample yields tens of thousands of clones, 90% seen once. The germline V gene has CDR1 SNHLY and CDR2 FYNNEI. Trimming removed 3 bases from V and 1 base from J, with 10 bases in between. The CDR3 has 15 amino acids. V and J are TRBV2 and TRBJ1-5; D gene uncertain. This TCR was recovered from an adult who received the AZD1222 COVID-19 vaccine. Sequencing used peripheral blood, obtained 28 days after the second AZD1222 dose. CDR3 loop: CASSDLGQSNQPQHF. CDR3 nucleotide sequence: TGTGCCAGCAGTGATTTAGGGCAAAGCAATCAGCCCCAGCATTTT.